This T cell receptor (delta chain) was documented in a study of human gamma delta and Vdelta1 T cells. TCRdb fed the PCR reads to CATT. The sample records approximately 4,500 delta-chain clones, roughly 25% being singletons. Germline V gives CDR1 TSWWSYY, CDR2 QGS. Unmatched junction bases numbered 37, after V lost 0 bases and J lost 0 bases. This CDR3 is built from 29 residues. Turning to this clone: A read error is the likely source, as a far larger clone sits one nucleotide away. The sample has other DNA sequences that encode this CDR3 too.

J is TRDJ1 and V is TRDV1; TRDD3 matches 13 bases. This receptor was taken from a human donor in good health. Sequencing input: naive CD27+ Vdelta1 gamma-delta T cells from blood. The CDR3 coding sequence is TGTGCTCTTGGGGAACTAGCTGGTTATCTGCCTTCCTTCACTTTACTGGGGGATACGCGGAATCTGTACACCGATAAACTCATCTTT. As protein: CALGELAGYLPSFTLLGDTRNLYTDKLIF.